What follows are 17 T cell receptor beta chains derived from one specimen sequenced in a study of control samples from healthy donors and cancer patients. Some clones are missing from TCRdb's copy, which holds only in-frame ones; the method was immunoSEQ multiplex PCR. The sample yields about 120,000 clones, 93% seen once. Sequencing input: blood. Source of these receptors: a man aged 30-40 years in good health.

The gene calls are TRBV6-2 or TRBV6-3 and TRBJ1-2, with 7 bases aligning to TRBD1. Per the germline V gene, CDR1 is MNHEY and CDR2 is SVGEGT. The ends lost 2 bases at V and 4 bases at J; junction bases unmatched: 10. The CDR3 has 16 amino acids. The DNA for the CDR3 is TGTGCCAGCAGTTACACGCGGACAGGACGAACCTATGGCTACACCTTC. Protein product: CASSYTRTGRTYGYTF.

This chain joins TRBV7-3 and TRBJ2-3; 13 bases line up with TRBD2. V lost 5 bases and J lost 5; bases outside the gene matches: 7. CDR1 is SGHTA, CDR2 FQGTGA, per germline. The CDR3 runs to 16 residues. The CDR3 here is CASSLLAGGLGDTQYF. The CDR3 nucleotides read TGTGCCAGCAGCCTACTAGCGGGGGGGCTTGGAGATACGCAGTATTTT.

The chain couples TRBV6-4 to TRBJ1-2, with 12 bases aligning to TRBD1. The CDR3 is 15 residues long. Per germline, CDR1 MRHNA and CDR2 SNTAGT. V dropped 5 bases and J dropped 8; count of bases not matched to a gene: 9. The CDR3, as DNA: TGTGCCAGCAGTCTGGGGACAGGGGGCTTGAGAGGCTACACCTTC. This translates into CASSLGTGGLRGYTF.

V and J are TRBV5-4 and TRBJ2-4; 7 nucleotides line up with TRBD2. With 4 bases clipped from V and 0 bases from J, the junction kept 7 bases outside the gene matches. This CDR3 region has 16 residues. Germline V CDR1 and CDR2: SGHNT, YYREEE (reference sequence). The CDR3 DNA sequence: TGTGCCAGCAGCCCGCGGGGGACCGTAGCCAAAAACATTCAGTACTTC. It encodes CASSPRGTVAKNIQYF.

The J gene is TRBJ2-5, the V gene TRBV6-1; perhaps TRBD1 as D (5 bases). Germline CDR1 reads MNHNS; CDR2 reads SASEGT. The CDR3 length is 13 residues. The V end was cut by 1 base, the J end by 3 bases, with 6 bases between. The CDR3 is CASSEVREETQYF. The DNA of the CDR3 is TGTGCCAGCAGTGAAGTCAGGGAAGAGACCCAGTACTTC.

DNA for the CDR3: TGTGCCAGCAGCCTCGCCCAGACGGGGGGCTACACCTTC. This translates into CASSLAQTGGYTF. The chain employs TRBV11-2 and TRBJ1-2; no clear D gene. The CDR3 spans 13 residues. The germline gives CDR1 SGHAT, CDR2 FQNNGV. The V end lost 5 bases, the J end lost 8 bases, and 15 bases lay between the germline ends.

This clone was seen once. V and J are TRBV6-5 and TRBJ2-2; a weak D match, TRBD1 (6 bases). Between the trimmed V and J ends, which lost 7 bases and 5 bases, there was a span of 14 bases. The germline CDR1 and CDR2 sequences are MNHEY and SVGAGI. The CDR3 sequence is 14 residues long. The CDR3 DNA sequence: TGTGCCAGCACACGGACAGTCGGTACCGGGGAGCTGTTTTTT. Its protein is CASTRTVGTGELFF.

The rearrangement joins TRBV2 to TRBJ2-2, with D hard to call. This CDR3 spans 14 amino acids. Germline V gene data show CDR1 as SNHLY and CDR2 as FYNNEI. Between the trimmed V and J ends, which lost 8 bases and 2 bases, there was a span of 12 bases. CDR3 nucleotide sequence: TGTGCCAGCTCTCCCGGCGGCAACACCGGGGAGCTGTTTTTT. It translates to CASSPGGNTGELFF.

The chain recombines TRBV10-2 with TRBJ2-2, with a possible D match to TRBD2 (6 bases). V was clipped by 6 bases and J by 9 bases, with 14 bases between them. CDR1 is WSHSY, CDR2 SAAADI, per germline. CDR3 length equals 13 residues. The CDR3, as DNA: TGCGCCAGCAGCCCTACTAGCCCCCGGGAGCTGTTTTTT. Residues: CASSPTSPRELFF.

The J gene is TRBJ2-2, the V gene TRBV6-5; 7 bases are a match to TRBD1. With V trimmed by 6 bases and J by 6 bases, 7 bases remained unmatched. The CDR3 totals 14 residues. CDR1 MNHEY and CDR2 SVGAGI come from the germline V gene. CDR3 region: CASSVFRGSGELFF. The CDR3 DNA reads TGTGCCAGCAGCGTGTTCAGGGGGTCCGGGGAGCTGTTTTTT.

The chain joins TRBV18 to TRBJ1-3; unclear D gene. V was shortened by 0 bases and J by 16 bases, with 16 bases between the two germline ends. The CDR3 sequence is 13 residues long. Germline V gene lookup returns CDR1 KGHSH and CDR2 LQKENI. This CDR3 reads CASSPPGNSGGYF. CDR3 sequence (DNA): TGTGCCAGCTCACCACCGGGAAACAGTGGAGGGTATTTT.

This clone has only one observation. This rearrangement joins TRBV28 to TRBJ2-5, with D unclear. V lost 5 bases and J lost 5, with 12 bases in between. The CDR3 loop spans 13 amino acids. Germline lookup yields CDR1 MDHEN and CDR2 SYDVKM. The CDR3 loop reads CASSPPSGETQYF. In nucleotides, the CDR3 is TGTGCCAGCAGTCCCCCCTCCGGGGAGACCCAGTACTTC.

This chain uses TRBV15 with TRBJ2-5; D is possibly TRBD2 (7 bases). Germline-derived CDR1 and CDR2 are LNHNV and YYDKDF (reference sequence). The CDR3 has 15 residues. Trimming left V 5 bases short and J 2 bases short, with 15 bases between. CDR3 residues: CATSLGASGQETQYF. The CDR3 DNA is TGTGCCACCAGCCTGGGGGCTAGCGGACAAGAGACCCAGTACTTC.

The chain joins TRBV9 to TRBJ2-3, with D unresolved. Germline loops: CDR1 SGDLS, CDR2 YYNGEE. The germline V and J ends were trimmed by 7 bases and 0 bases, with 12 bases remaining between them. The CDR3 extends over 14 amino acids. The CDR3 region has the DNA TGTGCCAGCCAAAGGCTGGGGAGCACAGATACGCAGTATTTT. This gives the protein CASQRLGSTDTQYF.

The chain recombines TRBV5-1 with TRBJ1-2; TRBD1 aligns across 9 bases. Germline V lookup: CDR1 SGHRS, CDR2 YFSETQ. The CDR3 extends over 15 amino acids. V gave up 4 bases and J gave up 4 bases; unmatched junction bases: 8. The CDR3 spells CASSRTGGEFYGYTF. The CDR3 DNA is TGCGCCAGCAGCCGCACAGGGGGCGAATTCTATGGCTACACCTTC.

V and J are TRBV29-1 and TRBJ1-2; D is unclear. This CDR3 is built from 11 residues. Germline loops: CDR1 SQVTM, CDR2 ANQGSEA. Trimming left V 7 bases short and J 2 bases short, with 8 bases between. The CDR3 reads CSDSENYGYTF. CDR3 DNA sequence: TGCAGCGATTCAGAGAACTATGGCTACACCTTC.

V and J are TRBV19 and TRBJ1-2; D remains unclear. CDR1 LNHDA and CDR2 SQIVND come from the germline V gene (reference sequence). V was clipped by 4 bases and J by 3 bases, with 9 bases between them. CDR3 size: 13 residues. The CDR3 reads CASSTPLYYGYTF. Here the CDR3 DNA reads TGTGCCAGTAGTACCCCCCTGTACTATGGCTACACCTTC.